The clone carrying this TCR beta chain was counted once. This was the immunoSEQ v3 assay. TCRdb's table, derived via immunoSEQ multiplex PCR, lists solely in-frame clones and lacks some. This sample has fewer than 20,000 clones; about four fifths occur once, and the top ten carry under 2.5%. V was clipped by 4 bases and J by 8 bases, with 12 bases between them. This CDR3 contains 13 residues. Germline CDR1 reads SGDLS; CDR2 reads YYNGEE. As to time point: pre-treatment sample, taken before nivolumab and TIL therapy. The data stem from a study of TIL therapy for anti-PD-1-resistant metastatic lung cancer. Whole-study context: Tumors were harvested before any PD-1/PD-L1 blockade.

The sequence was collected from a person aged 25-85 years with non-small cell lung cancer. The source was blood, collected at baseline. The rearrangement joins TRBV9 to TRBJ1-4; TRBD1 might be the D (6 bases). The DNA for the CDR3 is TGTGCCAGCAGCCCGGACAGCCGAGAAAAACTGTTTTTT. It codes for CASSPDSREKLFF.